The present T cell receptor beta chain was sequenced within a study of OX40 agonist ivuxolimab in advanced cancers. Overall study results and limits: Expanded clones belonging to CD8+ T cells outnumbered, on average, those of CD4+. CD4+ and CD8+ blood T cells expanded clonally by week 6 at 0.1 to 3.0 mg/kg.

Regarding this clone: Its antigen is unknown.

Sequencing used immunoSEQ multiplex PCR; TCRdb keeps in-frame clones, though not all of them. The repertoire holds tens of thousands of clones, with about 85% as singletons. The receptor comes from an adult with an advanced solid tumor such as melanoma, head and neck, liver or kidney cancer. The sequencing used CD4+ or CD8+ T cells sorted from blood, collected in a trial of the OX40 agonist ivuxolimab.

CDR3: CASSFQGTYEQYF. The CDR3 DNA reads as TGTGCCAGCAGCTTTCAGGGAACCTACGAGCAGTACTTC. The V call is TRBV5-4, the J call TRBJ2-7; possible D gene TRBD1, 5 bases. The CDR3 consists of 13 residues. Trimming took off 2 bases at V and 2 bases at J, with 8 bases between the two ends. Germline V CDR1 and CDR2: SGHNT, YYREEE (reference sequence).